This T cell receptor (beta chain) came from a study of cytotoxic CD8 clonotypes in ibrutinib-treated CLL. Across the whole study: Samples yielded averages of 255,043 productive templates and 94,000 or so productive rearrangements. Notes on the study in general: Exceeding age-matched healthy donors, baseline clonality also tracked the counts of circulating CD8+ T cells. Patients with sustained remission and those progressing were sampled at differing times. Rising at ibrutinib response, clonality subsequently fell back toward baseline at progression.

Turning to this clone: What it recognizes is unknown.

Data came from immunoSEQ multiplex PCR; TCRdb stores just in-frame clones and leaves some out. In the table there are 150,000 or so clones, around 84% of which are singletons. Germline V gene data show CDR1 as SGHNT and CDR2 as YYREEE (reference sequence). V lost 0 bases and J 6 bases, leaving 13 bases between the germline ends. The CDR3 totals 15 residues. The clonotype comes from a human donor with chronic lymphocytic leukemia. The V and J genes are TRBV5-4 and TRBJ1-5; weak D call: TRBD1 (6 bases). This material consisted of PBMCs, taken after 36 months of ibrutinib treatment. This CDR3 is CASSLGGGQAQPQHF. CDR3 in DNA: TGTGCCAGCAGCTTGGGGGGGGGCCAGGCTCAGCCCCAGCATTTT.